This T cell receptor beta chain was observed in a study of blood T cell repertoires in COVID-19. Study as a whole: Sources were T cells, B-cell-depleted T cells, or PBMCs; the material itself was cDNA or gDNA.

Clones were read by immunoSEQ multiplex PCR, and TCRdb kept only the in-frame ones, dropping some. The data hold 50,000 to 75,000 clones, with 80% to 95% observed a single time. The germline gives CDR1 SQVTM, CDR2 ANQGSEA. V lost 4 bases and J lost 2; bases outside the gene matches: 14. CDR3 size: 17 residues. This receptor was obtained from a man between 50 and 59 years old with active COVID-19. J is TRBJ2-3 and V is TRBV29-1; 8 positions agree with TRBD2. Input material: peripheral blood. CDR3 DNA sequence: TGCAGCGTTGCCTCCTATGTATTCGGGGGGGCCACAGATACGCAGTATTTT. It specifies CSVASYVFGGATDTQYF.